A single sample is the source of the 16 T cell receptor beta chains below, sequenced in a study of blood T cell repertoires in COVID-19 (dated by TCRdb to 2018 to 2020). Library preparation employed the immunoSEQ multiplex PCR assay. Sourced from immuneACCESS, this table was stored by TCRdb with only in-frame sequences that have V and J called. A share of the clones is absent; for the studies checked, an unresolved V gene accounts for under half, and the remainder has no known explanation. The sample table holds approximately 17,000 clones, of which approximately 91% were seen once. The ten largest clones capture 20% to 25% of the sample. The sequenced sample consisted of peripheral blood. These receptors were taken from a man aged 60 to 75 with acute or convalescent COVID-19.

V and J are TRBV3-1 (or the pseudogene TRBV3-2) and TRBJ1-1; D uncertain. The CDR3 length is 13 residues. Trimming pared 2 bases from V and 1 base from J, leaving 5 bases between. Germline V gene lookup returns CDR1 LGHDT and CDR2 YNNKEL (reference sequence). The CDR3 here is CASSQNWNTEAFF. The CDR3 DNA reads as TGTGCCAGCAGCCAAAACTGGAACACTGAAGCTTTCTTT.

The chain has TRBV6-4 and TRBJ2-3, with a tentative D call TRBD2 (7 bases). Germline V lookup: CDR1 MRHNA, CDR2 SNTAGT. The CDR3 extends over 13 amino acids. V lost 10 bases and J lost 3, with 14 bases in between. The CDR3 sequence is CATREGGTDTQYF. The CDR3 DNA sequence: TGTGCCACCCGTGAGGGGGGGACAGATACGCAGTATTTT.

The chain carries TRBV19 and TRBJ1-1; unclear D gene. The CDR3 loop spans 12 amino acids. Germline CDR1 LNHDA, CDR2 SQIVND (reference sequence). V was clipped by 5 bases and J by 6 bases, with 10 bases between them. CDR3 nucleotide sequence: TGTGCCAGTAGTGCCGCCCGGGCTGAAGCTTTCTTT. Protein: CASSAARAEAFF.

This chain connects TRBV3-1 (or the pseudogene TRBV3-2) to TRBJ1-2; D gene uncertain. CDR1 is LGHDT, CDR2 YNNKEL, per germline (reference sequence). V lost 9 bases and J 8 bases, leaving 19 bases between the germline ends. The CDR3 sequence is 13 residues long. The CDR3 loop is CASRGGEAGGYTF. The CDR3 nucleotides read TGTGCCAGTAGAGGCGGGGAAGCGGGCGGCTACACCTTC.

V gene TRBV30 combines with J gene TRBJ1-6; no firm D call. With 5 bases removed from V and 0 bases from J, the gap between germline ends came to 14 bases. Germline CDR1 is GTSNPN and CDR2 is SVGIG (reference sequence). CDR3 length: 16 amino acids. Written as DNA, the CDR3 is TGTGCCTGGGTTTCCACGGGGAGCTCCTATAATTCACCCCTCCACTTT. Translating it yields CAWVSTGSSYNSPLHF.

The J gene is TRBJ1-2, the V gene TRBV6-6, with D maybe TRBD1 (5 bases). The germline V and J ends were trimmed by 6 bases and 7 bases, with 12 bases remaining between them. Germline CDR1 is MNHNY and CDR2 is SVGAGI (reference sequence). CDR3 length: 12 residues. The CDR3 bases are TGTGCCAGCAGGGGGCTCGGGTCTGGCTACACCTTC. It encodes CASRGLGSGYTF.

The chain uses TRBV7-2 and TRBJ2-2; D might be TRBD2 (6 bases). The CDR3 runs 14 residues. Trimming cost V 3 bases and J 9 bases, with 14 bases left between them. The germline V gene encodes CDR1 SGHTA and CDR2 FQGNSA. The CDR3 loop is CASSFRENHRELFF. CDR3 coding DNA: TGTGCCAGCAGCTTTCGGGAGAACCACCGGGAGCTGTTTTTT.

The J gene is TRBJ2-6, the V gene TRBV29-1; D is ambiguous. The length of the CDR3 is 16 residues. Germline CDR1 is SQVTM and CDR2 is ANQGSEA. With 6 bases removed from V and 1 base from J, the gap between germline ends came to 16 bases. CDR3 bases: TGCAGCGTCAGCACGGGTAGTCCTTCTGGGGCCAACGTCCTGACTTTC. Translated, it gives CSVSTGSPSGANVLTF.

The J gene is TRBJ2-2, the V gene TRBV3-1 (or the pseudogene TRBV3-2), with D perhaps TRBD1 (6 bases). V was cut by 4 bases and J by 2 bases, with 17 bases left in between. Germline V gene lookup returns CDR1 LGHDT and CDR2 YNNKEL (reference sequence). This CDR3 comprises 17 residues. The CDR3 DNA is TGTGCCAGCAGCCGAAACCCTGGACAGCGAAACACCGGGGAGCTGTTTTTT. It is translated as CASSRNPGQRNTGELFF.

This clone came up a few times. V usage is TRBV6-2 or TRBV6-3 and J usage is TRBJ1-2; D not resolved. Per the germline V gene, CDR1 is MNHEY and CDR2 is SVGEGT. This CDR3 is 15 amino acids long. V was trimmed by 2 bases and J by 4 bases, leaving 14 bases between them. CDR3 sequence: CASSYEVRDPYGYTF. The CDR3 nucleotides read TGTGCCAGCAGTTACGAGGTTAGAGACCCCTATGGCTACACCTTC.

This chain connects TRBV7-3 to TRBJ2-1, with 14 positions matching TRBD2. There are 17 residues in the CDR3. Germline V gene sequence: CDR1 SGHTA, CDR2 FQGTGA. The J segment lost 10 bases and the V segment lost 5 bases, leaving 13 bases of the junction unmatched. The CDR3 nucleotides are TGTGCCAGCAGCGTGAACCCGGGACTAGCGGGAGCTGACGAGCAGTTCTTC. Amino acids: CASSVNPGLAGADEQFF.

The V call is TRBV7-2, the J call TRBJ1-1; D unresolved. Germline values: CDR1 SGHTA, CDR2 FQGNSA. Trimming stripped 3 bases from V and 2 bases from J, with 4 bases between. This CDR3 is 12 amino acids long. In nucleotides, the CDR3 is TGTGCCAGCAGCTTCCAAAACACTGAAGCTTTCTTT. Translating gives CASSFQNTEAFF. Variable domain in full (rest from reference TRBV7-2 and TRBJ1-1): GAGVSQSPSNKVTEKGKDVELRCDPISGHTALYWYRQSLGQGLEFLIYFQGNSAPDKSGLPSDRFSAERTGGSVSTLTIQRTQQEDSAVYLCASSFQNTEAFFGQGTRLTVV.

The CDR3 DNA is TGTGCCAGCAGCTTGACTCTTGACAGGGATGGCTACACCTTC. Translated, it gives CASSLTLDRDGYTF. The chain combines TRBV5-5 with TRBJ1-2; the match to TRBD1 covers 7 bases. V trimming: 1 base; J trimming: 6 bases; junction bases outside the gene matches: 6. The CDR3 runs to 14 residues. Germline assignment: CDR1 SGHKS and CDR2 YYEKEE (reference sequence).

The V and J genes are TRBV18 and TRBJ1-4; D perhaps matches TRBD1 (5 bases). There are 13 residues in the CDR3. Germline CDR1 KGHSH, CDR2 LQKENI. Trimming stripped 3 bases from V and 4 bases from J, with 6 bases between. The CDR3: CASSPGLNEKLFF. The CDR3 DNA sequence: TGTGCCAGCTCACCGGGACTTAATGAAAAACTGTTTTTT.

The V gene is TRBV30, the J gene TRBJ1-2; D possibly corresponds to TRBD1 (5 bases). Germline V lookup: CDR1 GTSNPN, CDR2 SVGIG (reference sequence). V was trimmed by 3 bases and J by 3 bases, leaving 20 bases between them. The CDR3 is 16 residues long. DNA of the CDR3: TGTGCCTGGAGAGTGGGGCGGGGCAGGCCGGACTATGGCTACACCTTC. It is translated as CAWRVGRGRPDYGYTF.

The gene calls are TRBV7-8 and TRBJ1-4; D ambiguous. Germline lookup yields CDR1 SGHVS and CDR2 FQNEAQ. CDR3 length equals 16 residues. Deletions cut 1 base from V and 0 bases from J, with 9 bases between. The CDR3 spells CASSLGSGATNEKLFF. Here the CDR3 DNA reads TGTGCCAGCAGCTTAGGGTCCGGTGCAACTAATGAAAAACTGTTTTTT.